These 30 T cell receptor beta chains were all obtained from the same sample, sequenced in a study of early T cells in non-severe SARS-CoV-2 infection. TCRdb re-analysed the 5' RACE reads in MiXCR, keeping a single row per CDR3 protein. The table has around 83,000 distinct CDR3 sequences, over 9.5% seen once. Here the sequenced sample was whole blood, taken at baseline. The receptors were sampled from an adult who was a healthcare worker with PCR-confirmed SARS-CoV-2 infection or an uninfected control (not recorded which).

In its sample, this clonotype was seen a few times. The genes are TRBV27 and TRBJ2-5, with D perhaps matching TRBD1 (5 bases). From germline, CDR1 is MNHEY and CDR2 SMNVEV (reference sequence). There are 15 residues in the CDR3. V shed 9 bases and J shed 4 bases, with 21 bases lying between them. CDR3: CARLREIHPGETQYF. The CDR3 DNA sequence: TGTGCCAGACTCAGGGAAATTCACCCGGGAGAGACCCAGTACTTC.

This sequence joins TRBV21-1 and TRBJ2-7; no DNA check was done on the table's D call, TRBD1. TRBV21-1 is recorded as a pseudogene. The CDR3 totals 17 residues. This chain's CDR3 is CASSRFYLTAGGREQYF. CDR3 coding DNA: TGTGCCAGCAGCAGATTCTATTTGACAGCAGGGGGACGGGAGCAGTACTTC.

This sequence joins TRBV20-1 and TRBJ2-1; D remains ambiguous. The CDR3 consists of 13 residues. Germline V lookup: CDR1 DFQATT, CDR2 SNEGSKA (reference sequence). The ends were cut back, 4 bases at V and 0 bases at J, with 7 bases in the middle. Written as DNA, the CDR3 is TGCAGTGCTATCCCGAGCTCCTACAATGAGCAGTTCTTC. This gives the protein CSAIPSSYNEQFF.

The chain recombines TRBV7-9 with TRBJ1-3; TRBD1 aligns across 7 bases. The germline V gene encodes CDR1 SEHNR and CDR2 FQNEAQ (reference sequence). The CDR3 loop spans 15 amino acids. V was pared by 4 bases and J by 2 bases, with 5 bases of the junction left unmatched. The CDR3 region is CASSSDRRAGNTIYF. Written as DNA, the CDR3 is TGTGCCAGCAGCTCGGACAGGAGAGCTGGAAACACCATATATTTT.

There are a few counts of this clonotype. This rearrangement joins TRBV2 to TRBJ2-1; maybe TRBD2 (5 bases). Trimming stripped 5 bases from V and 9 bases from J, with 14 bases between. Germline values: CDR1 SNHLY, CDR2 FYNNEI. This CDR3 region has 13 residues. The CDR3 sequence: CASSPNGLTEQFF. CDR3 nucleotides: TGTGCCAGCAGTCCAAACGGACTCACTGAGCAGTTCTTC. The whole variable domain, filled in from reference TRBV2 and TRBJ2-1, reads EPEVTQTPSHQVTQMGQEVILRCVPISNHLYFYWYRQILGQKVEFLVSFYNNEISEKSEIFDDQFSVERPDGSNFTLKIRSTKLEDSAMYFCASSPNGLTEQFFGPGTRLTVL.

This clonotype was detected many times. In DNA, the CDR3 is TGTGCCAGCAGCTCTAAGACAGGGACCACCGGGGAGCTGTTTTTT. Protein sequence: CASSSKTGTTGELFF. This chain connects TRBV7-3 to TRBJ2-2; 7 bases line up with TRBD1. The CDR3 is made up of 15 amino acids. Germline V gene sequence: CDR1 SGHTA, CDR2 FQGTGA. V dropped 4 bases and J dropped 4; count of bases not matched to a gene: 6.

This clonotype showed up many times. The chain is built from TRBV20-1 and TRBJ1-5; D may be TRBD1 (6 bases). This CDR3 spans 15 amino acids. The germline V and J ends were trimmed by 6 bases and 0 bases, with 15 bases remaining between them. Germline assignment: CDR1 DFQATT and CDR2 SNEGSKA (reference sequence). CDR3 in amino acids: CSAGGQPDSNQPQHF. CDR3 in DNA: TGCAGTGCCGGAGGACAGCCCGATAGCAATCAGCCCCAGCATTTT.

The rearrangement links TRBV2 to TRBJ1-2; TRBD1 matches 7 bases. The CDR3 runs to 12 residues. With V trimmed by 8 bases and J by 4 bases, 4 bases remained unmatched. Germline V gene sequence: CDR1 SNHLY, CDR2 FYNNEI. CDR3 region: CASLQGLYGYTF. The CDR3 DNA follows: TGTGCCAGCCTACAGGGGCTCTATGGCTACACCTTC.

This clonotype was detected many times. V and J are TRBV27 and TRBJ1-2, with 7 bases that match TRBD1. V lost 5 bases to trimming and J lost 4 bases; unmatched junction nucleotides: 4. Germline V gene sequence: CDR1 MNHEY, CDR2 SMNVEV (reference sequence). The CDR3 length is 13 residues. The CDR3 DNA is TGTGCCAGCAGTCCCCGGACAGGCTATGGCTACACCTTC. Translation: CASSPRTGYGYTF.

The rearrangement joins TRBV14 to TRBJ2-1; possibly TRBD1 or TRBD2 for D (5 bases each). The CDR3 is 13 residues long. Germline values: CDR1 SGHDN, CDR2 FVKESK. The V end lost 4 bases, the J end lost 11 bases, and 15 bases lay between the germline ends. CDR3 coding DNA: TGTGCCAGCAGCCGGGTAGACGGGACGAAGCAGTTCTTC. Protein: CASSRVDGTKQFF.

This clonotype was picked up many times. The rearrangement uses TRBV3-1 and TRBJ2-3; D is possibly TRBD2 (5 bases). Germline V gives CDR1 LGHDT, CDR2 YNNKEL (reference sequence). The V end was cut by 4 bases, the J end by 5 bases, with 16 bases between. The CDR3 consists of 15 residues. Written as DNA, the CDR3 is TGTGCCAGCAGCCTCTGGGGAGACGGTGAAGATACGCAGTATTTT. Amino acid sequence: CASSLWGDGEDTQYF.

In its sample, this clonotype was seen a few times. The chain joins TRBV20-1 to TRBJ1-5; D gene ambiguous. The V end was cut by 6 bases, the J end by 3 bases, with 12 bases between. CDR1 and CDR2 (germline): DFQATT, SNEGSKA (reference sequence). The CDR3 extends over 13 amino acids. The DNA of the CDR3 is TGCAGTGCCGATAAACCGCCCAATCAGCCCCAGCATTTT. It translates to CSADKPPNQPQHF.

This clonotype was seen a few times. The chain recombines TRBV5-1 with TRBJ2-2, with 8 bases lining up with TRBD2. Germline values: CDR1 SGHRS, CDR2 YFSETQ. The CDR3 sequence is 14 residues long. V lost 5 bases and J lost 2; bases outside the gene matches: 2. The CDR3 spells CASRTSVNTGELFF. CDR3 coding DNA: TGCGCCAGCAGGACTAGCGTTAACACCGGGGAGCTGTTTTTT. The full variable domain, with the rest looked up from reference TRBV5-1 and TRBJ2-2, is KAGVTQTPRYLIKTRGQQVTLSCSPISGHRSVSWYQQTPGQGLQFLFEYFSETQRNKGNFPGRFSGRQFSNSRSEMNVSTLELGDSALYLCASRTSVNTGELFFGEGSRLTVL.

The V and J genes are TRBV5-1 and TRBJ2-1; TRBD2 matches 7 bases. Germline CDR1 is SGHRS and CDR2 is YFSETQ. Germline trimming cut 5 bases from V and 0 bases from J; bases unmatched to any gene: 8. The CDR3 extends over 16 amino acids. CDR3 sequence reads: CASRNAGARSYNEQFF. In nucleotides, the CDR3 is TGCGCCAGCAGAAATGCGGGAGCCCGCTCCTACAATGAGCAGTTCTTC.

This clonotype was seen a handful of times. V gene TRBV30 combines with J gene TRBJ1-2, with 10 bases lining up with TRBD1. Germline V gene lookup returns CDR1 GTSNPN and CDR2 SVGIG (reference sequence). The CDR3 covers 17 residues. Trimming took 2 bases from V and 4 from J; bases not matched to a gene: 13. CDR3 protein: CAWSPFGTGVEIYGYTF. The CDR3 bases are TGTGCCTGGAGTCCCTTCGGGACAGGGGTAGAGATCTATGGCTACACCTTC. Filled out from reference TRBV30 and TRBJ1-2, the complete variable domain reads SQTIHQWPATLVQPVGSPLSLECTVEGTSNPNLYWYRQAAGRGLQLLFYSVGIGQISSEVPQNLSASRPQDRQFILSSKKLLLSDSGFYLCAWSPFGTGVEIYGYTFGSGTRLTVV.

This chain joins TRBV11-2 and TRBJ2-3; D may be TRBD1 (6 bases). The CDR3 has 15 residues. V lost 3 bases and J lost 4, with 14 bases in between. Germline V gene data show CDR1 as SGHAT and CDR2 as FQNNGV. In DNA form, the CDR3 reads TGTGCCAGCAGCTTCTGGACAGAGCTCCCAGATACGCAGTATTTT. Translating it yields CASSFWTELPDTQYF.

V gene TRBV19 combines with J gene TRBJ2-1, with D maybe TRBD2 (6 bases). V was cut by 10 bases and J by 5 bases, with 15 bases left in between. The CDR3 sequence is 13 residues long. Germline V gene sequence: CDR1 LNHDA, CDR2 SQIVND (reference sequence). The CDR3, as DNA: TGTGCCACCGCCTGGGGAGGTCACAATGAGCAGTTCTTC. It specifies CATAWGGHNEQFF.

This clonotype was counted a few times. V and J are TRBV15 and TRBJ1-1; D unresolved. V lost 5 bases and J 5 bases, leaving 15 bases between the germline ends. The germline V gene encodes CDR1 LNHNV and CDR2 YYDKDF (reference sequence). This CDR3 has 14 amino acids. The CDR3 DNA sequence: TGTGCCACCAGCCCGTTCGGGAGCGGGACTGAAGCTTTCTTT. It translates to CATSPFGSGTEAFF.

CDR3 coding DNA: TGTGCCAGCAGCGTAGGGGCCAGCCCTGCAGGAAAGAGACATGGCACAGATACGCAGTATTTT. Protein sequence: CASSVGASPAGKRHGTDTQYF. The chain has TRBV9 and TRBJ2-3; the D is unclear. The V end was cut by 0 bases, the J end by 1 base, with 27 bases between. The CDR3 extends over 21 amino acids. Germline values: CDR1 SGDLS, CDR2 YYNGEE. Combining the CDR3 with reference TRBV9 and TRBJ2-3 gives the whole variable domain DSGVTQTPKHLITATGQRVTLRCSPRSGDLSVYWYQQSLDQGLQFLIQYYNGEERAKGNILERFSAQQFPDLHSELNLSSLELGDSALYFCASSVGASPAGKRHGTDTQYFGPGTRLTVL.

The chain is built from TRBV3-1 and TRBJ2-1, with unresolved D. The CDR3 runs 12 residues. V lost 4 bases, J lost 13 bases, and 14 bases lay in between. Germline V CDR1 and CDR2: LGHDT, YNNKEL (reference sequence). The CDR3 loop is CASSPTQTVQFF. CDR3 coding DNA: TGTGCCAGCAGCCCCACCCAGACCGTACAGTTCTTC.

The V gene is TRBV7-6, the J gene TRBJ1-2; D is possibly TRBD1 (6 bases). With 5 bases removed from V and 4 bases from J, the gap between germline ends came to 11 bases. The CDR3 spans 13 residues. CDR1 and CDR2 (germline): SGHVS, FNYEAQ. CDR3 protein: CASSPARGYGYTF. The CDR3 DNA follows: TGTGCCAGCAGCCCGGCCAGGGGCTATGGCTACACCTTC.

Only a few counts were recorded for this clonotype. The chain carries TRBV10-2 and TRBJ2-2, with TRBD1 matching 8 bases. V was clipped by 1 base and J by 7 bases; unmatched bases: 5. The germline V gene encodes CDR1 WSHSY and CDR2 SAAADI. The CDR3 loop spans 15 amino acids. In nucleotides, the CDR3 is TGCGCCAGCAGTGAGTTGACAGGGGCTGACGGGGAGCTGTTTTTT. Its protein is CASSELTGADGELFF.

This clonotype was counted many times. The chain links TRBV5-4 to TRBJ2-2; D is unclear. The V and J ends lost 1 base and 3 bases respectively, with 7 bases between them. The germline V gene has CDR1 SGHNT and CDR2 YYREEE (reference sequence). The CDR3 totals 14 residues. In DNA form, the CDR3 reads TGTGCCAGCAGCTTGATTAAGGACACCGGGGAGCTGTTTTTT. It translates to CASSLIKDTGELFF.

This clonotype was seen repeatedly, ten times or more. The chain carries TRBV18 and TRBJ2-5, with D perhaps being TRBD1 or TRBD2 (5 bases each). This CDR3 contains 15 residues. Germline CDR1 is KGHSH and CDR2 is LQKENI. Trimming stripped 4 bases from V and 3 bases from J, with 15 bases between. The DNA for the CDR3 is TGTGCCAGCTCACAAAACGGGGACGGAAAAGAGACCCAGTACTTC. Translation: CASSQNGDGKETQYF.

This clonotype was seen many times. The chain combines TRBV7-6 with TRBJ1-1, with D hard to call. Per the germline V gene, CDR1 is SGHVS and CDR2 is FNYEAQ. The CDR3 contains 13 residues. V shed 4 bases and J shed 3 bases, with 9 bases lying between them. The CDR3 coding sequence is TGTGCCAGCAGCTACCACAAGGACACTGAAGCTTTCTTT. This codes for CASSYHKDTEAFF. The complete variable domain, with remaining parts taken from reference TRBV7-6 and TRBJ1-1, reads GAGVSQSPRYKVTKRGQDVALRCDPISGHVSLYWYRQALGQGPEFLTYFNYEAQQDKSGLPNDRFSAERPEGSISTLTIQRTEQRDSAMYRCASSYHKDTEAFFGQGTRLTVV.

At least ten counts were recorded for this clonotype. The chain employs TRBV5-1 and TRBJ2-3; 11 bases agree with TRBD2. Germline values: CDR1 SGHRS, CDR2 YFSETQ. Losses at the gene ends were 0 bases for V and 12 bases for J; bases not matched to a gene: 6. The CDR3 spans 14 residues. CDR3 sequence reads: CASSLEGTSGLQYF. The CDR3 DNA reads TGCGCCAGCAGCTTGGAAGGGACTAGCGGATTACAGTATTTT. The full variable domain, with the rest looked up from reference TRBV5-1 and TRBJ2-3, is KAGVTQTPRYLIKTRGQQVTLSCSPISGHRSVSWYQQTPGQGLQFLFEYFSETQRNKGNFPGRFSGRQFSNSRSEMNVSTLELGDSALYLCASSLEGTSGLQYFGPGTRLTVL.

This clonotype was counted only a few times. The chain combines TRBV5-1 with TRBJ2-3; the match to TRBD2 covers 11 bases. This CDR3 is 17 amino acids long. V lost 4 bases, J lost 3 bases, and 10 bases stayed unmatched. Germline V CDR1 and CDR2: SGHRS, YFSETQ. The CDR3 sequence is CASSTRTSGSGTDTQYF. The CDR3 DNA follows: TGCGCCAGCAGCACTAGAACTAGCGGGAGTGGAACAGATACGCAGTATTTT.

This clonotype was observed a few times. The chain joins TRBV10-3 to TRBJ1-2; 7 bases map to TRBD1. From germline, CDR1 is ENHRY and CDR2 SYGVKD. After removal of 10 bases from V and 8 bases from J, the junction contained 16 bases not matched to a gene. CDR3 length: 14 amino acids. Written as DNA, the CDR3 is TGTGCCACTATGACAGGGCCAGGAAGTGAGGGCTACACCTTC. Amino acids: CATMTGPGSEGYTF.

This clonotype was seen a few times. This chain joins TRBV6-6 and TRBJ2-5; 7 bases match TRBD2. V shed 7 bases and J 4 bases; nucleotides not matched to a gene: 15. The CDR3 runs to 16 residues. The germline gives CDR1 MNHNY, CDR2 SVGAGI (reference sequence). CDR3 DNA: TGTGCCAGCAATGGAGCCGCGGGGAGGGCAGGAGAGACCCAGTACTTC. It codes for CASNGAAGRAGETQYF.

This clonotype was observed many times. The chain uses TRBV27 and TRBJ2-2; possibly TRBD2 for D (6 bases). The germline V gene encodes CDR1 MNHEY and CDR2 SMNVEV (reference sequence). This CDR3 is built from 15 residues. Trimming removed 6 bases at V and 1 base at J, with 12 bases between. CDR3 DNA: TGTGCCAGCAGAAGTCTAGCGCTGAACACCGGGGAGCTGTTTTTT. Translating it yields CASRSLALNTGELFF.